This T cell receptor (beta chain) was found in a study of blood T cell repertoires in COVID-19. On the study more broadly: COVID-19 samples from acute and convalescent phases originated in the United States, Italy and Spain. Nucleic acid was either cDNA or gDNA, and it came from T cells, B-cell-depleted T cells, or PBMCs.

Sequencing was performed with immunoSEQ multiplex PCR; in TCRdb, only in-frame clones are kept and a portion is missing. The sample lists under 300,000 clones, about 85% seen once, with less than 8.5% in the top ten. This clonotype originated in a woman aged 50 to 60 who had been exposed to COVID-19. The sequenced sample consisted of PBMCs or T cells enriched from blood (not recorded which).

CDR3 in amino acids: CASRDGQTFPNTEAFF. The CDR3, as DNA: TGTGCCAGCAGAGACGGACAGACATTCCCGAACACTGAAGCTTTCTTT. The chain couples TRBV5-6 to TRBJ1-1; D might be TRBD1 (6 bases). Trimming stripped 5 bases from V and 1 base from J, with 18 bases between. This CDR3 contains 16 residues. Per germline, CDR1 SGHDT and CDR2 YYEEEE.